This TCR beta chain is drawn from a study of T cell changes during pregnancy in multiple sclerosis. Profiling relied on immunoSEQ multiplex PCR, and the TCRdb table lists in-frame clones only, not all of them. This sample has about 44,000 clones, with 85% to 95% found just once. The V and J ends lost 0 bases and 7 bases respectively, with 10 bases between them. Germline CDR1 reads MNHNY; CDR2 reads SVGAGI (reference sequence). This CDR3 is 13 amino acids long. The receptor comes from a female donor with multiple sclerosis, enrolled in a pregnancy study. The V gene is TRBV6-6, the J gene TRBJ2-7, with a tentative D call TRBD2 (5 bases). This material consisted of CD4+ T cells from peripheral blood mononuclear cells, taken in the third trimester of pregnancy. CDR3 sequence: CASSYSGSGEQYF. DNA for the CDR3: TGTGCCAGCAGTTACTCAGGTTCGGGGGAGCAGTACTTC.